Listed below are T cell receptor beta chains from one sample, sequenced in a study of cytomegalovirus exposure and HLA in healthy donors. TCRdb's table, derived via immunoSEQ multiplex PCR, lists solely in-frame clones and lacks some. The table shows about 250,000 clones, with more than 55% occurring only once. The sequencing input was PBMCs. Receptor source: a female donor in good health and CMV-seronegative. CDR3s include the opening cysteine and the closing phenylalanine or tryptophan. Each record gives: CDR3 length, J gene, clone size, V gene, D gene, CDR3 DNA, CDR3 protein. The D gene is left open where the match is weak. A row's size may be missing; if present it is once, few, many or a size class.

16	TRBJ2-2	-	TRBV19	TRBD1	TGTGCCAGTAGCGACCCCGGACAGGGTTTCCCCGGGGAGCTGTTTTTT	CASSDPGQGFPGELFF
18	TRBJ2-5	-	TRBV10-3	-	TGTGCCATCAGTGAGTCGATGAGGCCCCTGTCCGAACAAGAGACCCAGTACTTC	CAISESMRPLSEQETQYF
13	TRBJ1-5	-	TRBV27	-	TGTGCCAGCAGTTTATCCCTCAATCAGCCCCAGCATTTT	CASSLSLNQPQHF
15	TRBJ2-6	-	TRBV7-3	-	TGTGCCAGCAGTATACAGGGCACTGGGGCCAACGTCCTGACTTTC	CASSIQGTGANVLTF
15	TRBJ2-5	few	TRBV25-1	-	TGTGCCAGCAGTCGATTCGGGGGGCAGTGGGAGACCCAGTACTTC	CASSRFGGQWETQYF
13	TRBJ2-7	-	TRBV27	-	TGTGCCAGCAGTTACAGGGAGTCCTACGAGCAGTACTTC	CASSYRESYEQYF
14	TRBJ2-7	-	TRBV11-2	-	TGTGCCAGCAGCTTAGTCTTCAGGCCCTACGAGCAGTACTTC	CASSLVFRPYEQYF
15	TRBJ2-2	-	TRBV19	-	TGTGCCAGTAGCCGGGAAACATGGTACACCGGGGAGCTGTTTTTT	CASSRETWYTGELFF
15	TRBJ1-1	-	TRBV5-6	-	TGTGCCAGCAGCATACCAGGGGCTAAGAACACTGAAGCTTTCTTT	CASSIPGAKNTEAFF
17	TRBJ2-2	few	TRBV19	-	TGTGCCAGTAGCCCAGGCAGGGGCCCTGCGAACACCGGGGAGCTGTTTTTT	CASSPGRGPANTGELFF
14	TRBJ2-1	-	TRBV18	TRBD1	TGTGCCAGCCGCCTGACAGGGTCCTACAATGAGCAGTTCTTC	CASRLTGSYNEQFF
15	TRBJ2-7	-	TRBV27	TRBD1	TGTGCCAGCAGTTTTTATGGGACAGGGGATTACGAGCAGTACTTC	CASSFYGTGDYEQYF
14	TRBJ1-2	few	TRBV28	-	TGTGCCAGCAGTTTACAGGGGATTGACTATGGCTACACCTTC	CASSLQGIDYGYTF
13	TRBJ2-1	-	TRBV30	-	TGTGCCTGGAGTAGATGGGCGGGGAATGAGCAGTTCTTC	CAWSRWAGNEQFF
14	TRBJ2-7	-	TRBV11-2	-	TGTGCCAGCAGCTTTTCGCGGGGCCTTCGGGAGCAGTACTTC	CASSFSRGLREQYF
13	TRBJ2-3	once	TRBV6-6	-	TGTGCCAGCGGGAGAGGGAGCACAGATACGCAGTATTTT	CASGRGSTDTQYF
13	TRBJ2-2	-	TRBV27	-	TGTGCCAGCAGTCCAACAGTCGTGGGGGAGCTGTTTTTT	CASSPTVVGELFF
10	TRBJ1-2	few	TRBV2	-	TGTGCCAGCAAAGCACGTGGCTACACCTTC	CASKARGYTF
17	TRBJ1-5	few	TRBV15	TRBD1	TGTGCCACCAGCAGAGGGTGGGACAGCTCCCTTGATCAGCCCCAGCATTTT	CATSRGWDSSLDQPQHF
19	TRBJ1-5	few	TRBV19	-	TGTGCCAGTAGTACCCCCGGGGTGGGAGTTTACTATAGCAATCAGCCCCAGCATTTT	CASSTPGVGVYYSNQPQHF
15	TRBJ2-5	-	TRBV4-1	-	TGCGCCAGCAGCTGGAGACAACCCGGCGGGGAGACCCAGTACTTC	CASSWRQPGGETQYF
14	TRBJ1-4	few	TRBV7-6	TRBD1	TGTGCCAGCAGCTACGACAGGGGAGGTGAAAAACTGTTTTTT	CASSYDRGGEKLFF
17	TRBJ2-3	-	TRBV5-6	TRBD1	TGTGCCAGCACCGATTTGCGGCTGGGACAGGGTGATGATACGCAGTATTTT	CASTDLRLGQGDDTQYF
13	TRBJ1-2	-	TRBV2	TRBD1	TGTGCCAGCGGGGGACAGGCTAACTATGGCTACACCTTC	CASGGQANYGYTF
15	TRBJ2-7	-	TRBV4-2	TRBD2	TGTGCCAGCAGCCCCCATAGCGGGGAAGCCTACGAGCAGTACTTC	CASSPHSGEAYEQYF
16	TRBJ2-1	many	TRBV21-1	-	TGTGCCAGCAGCAAAGTAGAGGGACAGGGTTGGAATGAGCAGTTCTTC	CASSKVEGQGWNEQFF
18	TRBJ2-5	-	TRBV7-9	TRBD2	TGTGCCAGCAGCTTGCCTCGAGGTGGGCTAGCGGGAGTTGAGACCCAGTACTTC	CASSLPRGGLAGVETQYF
14	TRBJ1-1	few	TRBV7-9	TRBD1	TGTGCCAGCAGCCGGGGACAGGGAGAGTCTGAAGCTTTCTTT	CASSRGQGESEAFF
13	TRBJ2-7	once	TRBV10-2	-	TGCGCCAGCAGTTTAGCGACAACCTACGAGCAGTACTTC	CASSLATTYEQYF
14	TRBJ1-1	-	TRBV5-1	TRBD1	TGCGCCAGCAGGGTCGGGACAGGCGTCACTGAAGCTTTCTTT	CASRVGTGVTEAFF
15	TRBJ2-3	-	TRBV28	-	TGTGCCAGCAGTCTCCCCAGCGGTAGCACAGATACGCAGTATTTT	CASSLPSGSTDTQYF
14	TRBJ1-1	-	TRBV18	-	TGTGCCAGCTCACCACGAGGGTGGGAAACTGAAGCTTTCTTT	CASSPRGWETEAFF
16	TRBJ2-7	-	TRBV18	TRBD2	TGTGCCAGCTCACCCCCGGGACTAGCGGGAGGCACCGAGCAGTACTTC	CASSPPGLAGGTEQYF
16	TRBJ2-6	-	TRBV2	-	TGTGCCAGCTGTCAACCTTGGCAGGCAGGGGCCAACGTCCTGACTTTC	CASCQPWQAGANVLTF
15	TRBJ2-1	-	TRBV28	-	TGTGCCAGCTCCCCTCTAGCGCGATCCTACAATGAGCAGTTCTTC	CASSPLARSYNEQFF
18	TRBJ2-2	-	TRBV5-1	-	TGCGCCAGCAGCTTGGTAGGATCCCGGGACACTAACACCGGGGAGCTGTTTTTT	CASSLVGSRDTNTGELFF
12	TRBJ2-1	-	TRBV11-3	-	TGTGCCAGCAGCTTAGTTAGCTATGAGCAGTTCTTC	CASSLVSYEQFF
14	TRBJ2-1	-	TRBV29-1	TRBD1	TGCAGCGTTGAAGGGGGACAGGATAACAATGAGCAGTTCTTC	CSVEGGQDNNEQFF
15	TRBJ2-7	few	TRBV7-6	TRBD2	TGTGCCAGCAGCTTAAGACTAGCGGGAGCCTACGAGCAGTACTTC	CASSLRLAGAYEQYF
15	TRBJ1-5	-	TRBV18	-	TGTGCCAGCTCACCAGCAGGGGCAAGCAATCAGCCCCAGCATTTT	CASSPAGASNQPQHF
15	TRBJ2-7	-	TRBV6-1	TRBD2	TGTGCCAGCAGTGAAAATTCGAGCGGGAACTACGAGCAGTACTTC	CASSENSSGNYEQYF
16	TRBJ2-7	-	TRBV7-9	TRBD2	TGTGCCAGCAGCTTGGCCACCGGGACTAGGGTATACGAGCAGTACTTC	CASSLATGTRVYEQYF
15	TRBJ2-1	once	TRBV28	TRBD1	TGTGCCAGCAGTTCCGGGACAGGGGACTACAATGAGCAGTTCTTC	CASSSGTGDYNEQFF
15	TRBJ2-3	-	TRBV28	-	TGTGCCAGCAGTTTAGCCGCGGCGGCAAAGCTTACGCAGTATTTT	CASSLAAAAKLTQYF
14	TRBJ2-1	-	TRBV19	-	TGTGCCAGTAGTATGGGGGCGGGCTACAATGAGCAGTTCTTC	CASSMGAGYNEQFF
12	TRBJ2-7	-	TRBV5-1	-	TGCGCCAGCAGCTTGGACAGATCCGAGCAGTACTTC	CASSLDRSEQYF
16	TRBJ2-3	-	TRBV5-4	TRBD2	TGTGCCAGCAGCTTGCGGCTAGCGGGAAACGTAGATACGCAGTATTTT	CASSLRLAGNVDTQYF
16	TRBJ2-5	-	TRBV11-2	TRBD2	TGTGCCAGCAGCCCACGTCTCACTAGCGGACAAGAGACCCAGTACTTC	CASSPRLTSGQETQYF
14	TRBJ2-7	-	TRBV2	-	TGTGCCAGCAGTATAACAGGGCATCCGTCCGAGCAGTACTTC	CASSITGHPSEQYF
14	TRBJ1-4	-	TRBV19	-	TGTGCCAGTAGTATACAAGGACCGATTGAGGGACTGTTTTTT	CASSIQGPIEGLFF
16	TRBJ2-1	once	TRBV12-5	-	TGTGCTAGTGGTTTGGTACGGGGTAGCCAACGGCTGAGGGCGTTCTTC	CASGLVRGSQRLRAFF
14	TRBJ2-4	once	TRBV7-2	TRBD2	TGTGCCAGCAGCCCATCGGGGGGCAAAAACATTCAGTACTTC	CASSPSGGKNIQYF
15	TRBJ2-7	-	TRBV5-1	-	TGCGCCAGCAGCCTGGGGATACATACAGAAAACGAGCAGTACTTT	CASSLGIHTENEQYF
15	TRBJ1-5	-	TRBV5-6	-	TGTGCCAGCAGCTTGGCAGGGGTTCGGAATCAGCCCCAGCATTTT	CASSLAGVRNQPQHF
13	TRBJ2-1	-	TRBV7-9	-	TGTGCCAGCAAATTAGAGGGTAGCAATGAGCAGTTCTTC	CASKLEGSNEQFF
21	TRBJ1-5	-	TRBV2	-	TGTGCCAGCAGTGTAGCCTGGAGGAGTGGCCTGTTTCGGGATAGCAATCAGCCCCAGCATTTT	CASSVAWRSGLFRDSNQPQHF
14	TRBJ2-5	-	TRBV10-3	-	TGTGCCATCAGTGACCCAGCGGCGGAAGAGACCCAGTACTTC	CAISDPAAEETQYF
17	TRBJ1-3	-	TRBV2	TRBD1	TGTGCCAGCGGAGGGACAGGGGGCACCGGGCCTGGAAACACCATATATTTT	CASGGTGGTGPGNTIYF
16	TRBJ1-6	few	TRBV5-1	TRBD1	TGCGCCAGCAGCTTGGTAGGTCCCAGGGGGCATTCACCCCTCCACTTT	CASSLVGPRGHSPLHF